This TCR beta chain was sequenced in a study of blood T cell repertoires in COVID-19. Study-level background: Whether acute or convalescent, the COVID-19 samples came from the United States, Italy and Spain. Sources were T cells, B-cell-depleted T cells, or PBMCs; the material itself was cDNA or gDNA.

Under the authors' procedure: For nucleated cells, counts were estimated from reference gene primer amplification. Clones were read by immunoSEQ multiplex PCR, and TCRdb kept only the in-frame ones, dropping some. V and J calls and clone size are those listed in that table; D and trimming were worked out from the DNA. The sample shows tens of thousands of clones, about 91% of them seen only once. The germline V gene encodes CDR1 KGHDR and CDR2 SFDVKD. The CDR3 has 16 amino acids. J lost 4 bases, V lost 2 bases, and 4 bases had no gene match. The receptor was isolated from a human donor in a cohort sampled during active COVID-19. Sequenced: peripheral blood. V is TRBV24-1 and J is TRBJ2-1; 10 nucleotides agree with TRBD2. CDR3 DNA sequence: TGTGCCACCAGTGATTATTCGACTAGCGGGTACAATGAGCAGTTCTTC. Protein: CATSDYSTSGYNEQFF.